The 18 T cell receptor beta chains below come from one sample, sequenced in a study of control samples from healthy donors and cancer patients (dated by TCRdb to the early 2020s). Libraries were made using the immunoSEQ multiplex PCR assay. Here the immuneACCESS table is served through TCRdb, limited to in-frame sequences with V and J called. Missing clones are a known gap in these copies; in checked studies unresolved V genes cover under half, and the rest lacks a known reason. Here the sample has approximately 150,000 clones; approximately 89% occur a single time. Jointly, the top ten make up roughly 8% of the sample. Material: PBMCs. The receptors stem from a man between 45 and 60 years old with head and neck cancer.

The CDR3 coding sequence is TGTGCCAGCAGTTTTGGGGATACGCAGTATTTT. It translates to CASSFGDTQYF. The chain is built from TRBV28 and TRBJ2-3; D call uncertain. This CDR3 contains 11 residues. Per germline, CDR1 MDHEN and CDR2 SYDVKM. V gave up 3 bases and J gave up 6 bases, with 4 bases separating them.

The chain carries TRBV7-9 and TRBJ2-7, with D tentatively TRBD2 (5 bases). Germline V CDR1 and CDR2: SEHNR, FQNEAQ (reference sequence). This CDR3 is 14 amino acids long. The V gene lost 5 bases and the J gene lost 2 bases, with 13 bases spanning the gap. The CDR3 region is CASSKEGTPYEQYF. As DNA, the CDR3 is TGTGCCAGCAGCAAAGAGGGTACCCCCTACGAGCAGTACTTC.

This chain connects TRBV24-1 to TRBJ2-5; 9 nucleotides line up with TRBD2. The CDR3 is made up of 15 amino acids. Unmatched junction bases numbered 5, after V lost 6 bases and J lost 1 base. In germline, CDR1 is KGHDR, CDR2 SFDVKD. CDR3 in DNA: TGTGCCACCAGTAAGGAGACTAGCGGCCAAGAGACCCAGTACTTC. This translates into CATSKETSGQETQYF.

J is TRBJ1-1 and V is TRBV18; D remains unclear. The CDR3 has 16 residues. The V end lost 2 bases, the J end lost 0 bases, and 13 bases lay between the germline ends. The germline V gene encodes CDR1 KGHSH and CDR2 LQKENI. In nucleotides, the CDR3 is TGTGCCAGCTCACCAACCGGAGGATACATGAACACTGAAGCTTTCTTT. This gives the protein CASSPTGGYMNTEAFF.

This chain connects TRBV5-1 to TRBJ2-7, with 10 nucleotides matching TRBD2. This CDR3 spans 21 amino acids. The J segment lost 0 bases and the V segment lost 4 bases, leaving 22 bases of the junction unmatched. Per germline, CDR1 SGHRS and CDR2 YFSETQ. CDR3 residues: CASSRGGGLAGAYKSSYEQYF. The CDR3 coding sequence is TGCGCCAGCAGCCGGGGCGGAGGCCTAGCGGGGGCCTACAAGAGCTCCTACGAGCAGTACTTC.

The rearrangement uses TRBV30 and TRBJ2-1; D remains ambiguous. V lost 7 bases, J lost 2 bases, and 18 bases lay in between. The length of the CDR3 is 15 residues. CDR1 is GTSNPN and CDR2 is SVGIG in the germline V gene (reference sequence). The CDR3 reads CAFCEATPPYNEQFF. The CDR3 bases are TGTGCCTTCTGTGAGGCTACCCCGCCCTACAATGAGCAGTTCTTC.

This chain links TRBV7-6 with TRBJ1-4; D perhaps matches TRBD1 (5 bases). Between the trimmed V and J ends, which lost 1 base and 2 bases, there was a span of 14 bases. Germline V gene lookup returns CDR1 SGHVS and CDR2 FNYEAQ. The CDR3 covers 17 residues. DNA for the CDR3: TGTGCCAGCAGCTTAGTACCGCACGGGGCGACTAATGAAAAACTGTTTTTT. As protein: CASSLVPHGATNEKLFF.

The chain links TRBV7-9 to TRBJ2-2; D is ambiguous. Germline V gives CDR1 SEHNR, CDR2 FQNEAQ (reference sequence). The germline V and J ends were trimmed by 5 bases and 0 bases, with 1 base remaining between them. The CDR3 contains 12 residues. The DNA of the CDR3 is TGTGCCAGCAGCGCGAACACCGGGGAGCTGTTTTTT. Amino acids: CASSANTGELFF.

This chain joins TRBV6-5 and TRBJ2-1; no reliable D call. This CDR3 is built from 11 residues. Trimming cost V 7 bases and J 9 bases, with 10 bases left between them. Germline V gene sequence: CDR1 MNHEY, CDR2 SVGAGI. CDR3 bases: TGTGCCAGCACACGAGTTGGTGAGCAGTTCTTC. Translation gives CASTRVGEQFF.

The chain uses TRBV5-5 and TRBJ2-1; no definite D call. Germline V gives CDR1 SGHKS, CDR2 YYEKEE (reference sequence). The CDR3 has 13 amino acids. Trimming stripped 1 base from V and 7 bases from J, with 9 bases between. The CDR3 nucleotides are TGTGCCAGCAGCTTGTTTCCGTGGAATGAGCAGTTCTTC. Protein sequence: CASSLFPWNEQFF. The variable domain in full, with the rest retrieved from reference TRBV5-5 and TRBJ2-1, is DAGVTQSPTHLIKTRGQQVTLRCSPISGHKSVSWYQQVLGQGPQFIFQYYEKEERGRGNFPDRFSARQFPNYSSELNVNALLLGDSALYLCASSLFPWNEQFFGPGTRLTVL.

This sequence joins TRBV14 and TRBJ2-7, with TRBD2 identical over 10 bases. This CDR3 is 15 amino acids long. CDR1 SGHDN and CDR2 FVKESK come from the germline V gene. Unmatched junction bases numbered 7, after V lost 6 bases and J lost 2 bases. CDR3 sequence: CASSLTGTSAYEQYF. In DNA form, the CDR3 reads TGTGCCAGCAGTCTAACCGGGACTAGCGCCTACGAGCAGTACTTC.

This chain uses TRBV12-5 with TRBJ2-2; no definite D call. V was clipped by 4 bases and J by 1 base, with 10 bases between them. The CDR3 length is 15 residues. The germline V gene has CDR1 LGHNT and CDR2 FRNRAP. The CDR3 DNA reads TGTGCTAGTGGTTCCCTCGGTGGGAACACCGGGGAGCTGTTTTTT. Encoded protein: CASGSLGGNTGELFF.

The chain has TRBV9 and TRBJ2-1, with 7 bases aligning to TRBD2. Germline V CDR1 and CDR2: SGDLS, YYNGEE. The ends lost 0 bases at V and 0 bases at J; junction bases unmatched: 3. CDR3 length: 16 amino acids. The CDR3 DNA reads as TGTGCCAGCAGCGTAGGGGGCGGGGGCTCCTACAATGAGCAGTTCTTC. Translation gives CASSVGGGGSYNEQFF.

The chain employs TRBV28 and TRBJ1-6; 9 bases match TRBD1. There are 15 residues in the CDR3. V shed 3 bases and J 9 bases; nucleotides not matched to a gene: 6. Germline V gene lookup returns CDR1 MDHEN and CDR2 SYDVKM. CDR3 residues: CASSFRDRAGSPLHF. The CDR3, as DNA: TGTGCCAGCAGTTTCCGGGACAGGGCTGGTTCACCCCTCCACTTT.

The gene calls are TRBV10-3 and TRBJ2-5; D remains ambiguous. Germline CDR1 and CDR2: ENHRY and SYGVKD. The V and J ends lost 2 bases and 0 bases respectively, with 4 bases between them. The CDR3 spans 13 residues. CDR3 sequence: CAISERYQETQYF. In nucleotides, the CDR3 is TGTGCCATCAGTGAGCGCTACCAAGAGACCCAGTACTTC.

The chain joins TRBV18 to TRBJ1-2; 7 positions match TRBD1. V gave up 1 base and J gave up 8 bases; unmatched junction bases: 7. CDR1 and CDR2 from the germline V gene are KGHSH and LQKENI. The CDR3 has 14 amino acids. DNA of the CDR3: TGTGCCAGCTCACCACAGGGGGCGCAGGACGGCTACACCTTC. As protein: CASSPQGAQDGYTF.

The V and J genes are TRBV7-6 and TRBJ2-2; 9 bases are a match to TRBD2. The CDR3 is 16 residues long. With V trimmed by 5 bases and J by 4 bases, 8 bases remained unmatched. Germline CDR1 SGHVS, CDR2 FNYEAQ. The CDR3 bases are TGTGCCAGCAGCGTTTCGGGACTAGCAGGCACCGGGGAGCTGTTTTTT. Translation gives CASSVSGLAGTGELFF. Together with reference TRBV7-6 and TRBJ2-2, the CDR3 gives the full variable domain: GAGVSQSPRYKVTKRGQDVALRCDPISGHVSLYWYRQALGQGPEFLTYFNYEAQQDKSGLPNDRFSAERPEGSISTLTIQRTEQRDSAMYRCASSVSGLAGTGELFFGEGSRLTVL.

The V gene is TRBV2, the J gene TRBJ2-7; perhaps TRBD2 as D (6 bases). With 3 bases removed from V and 2 bases from J, the gap between germline ends came to 14 bases. The V gene's germline CDR1 is SNHLY and CDR2 FYNNEI. This CDR3 region has 15 residues. CDR3 DNA sequence: TGTGCCAGCAGTGAGCAGGGAGGAAGGACCTACGAGCAGTACTTC. Translation gives CASSEQGGRTYEQYF.